This TCR beta chain was profiled in a study of identical twins. This clonotype was observed many times. This CDR3 contains 13 residues. Germline V gene sequence: CDR1 MDHEN, CDR2 SYDVKM. Trimming pared 1 base from V and 6 bases from J, leaving 9 bases between. TCRdb redid the calling of the 5' RACE reads with MiXCR, one entry per CDR3 protein. The top ten clones hold more than 5% of a sample with roughly 260,000 distinct CDR3 sequences, approximately 7.3% of them seen once. The sample also formed part of further work on yellow fever vaccine responses in identical twins.

This chain joins TRBV28 and TRBJ1-1; maybe TRBD1 (5 bases). Source material: CD8+ T cells sorted from blood. This clonotype was obtained from a woman aged 18-29 years in good health. This chain's CDR3 is CASSLFGDAEAFF. As DNA, the CDR3 is TGTGCCAGCAGTTTATTTGGGGACGCTGAAGCTTTCTTT.